The present entry profiles one TCR beta chain with its context. Its specificity is not known. The CDR3 spans 14 residues. CDR1 is MNHEY, CDR2 SVGAGI, per germline. Between the trimmed V and J ends, which lost 6 bases and 4 bases, there was a span of 16 bases. Repertoires were generated with immunoSEQ multiplex PCR, while TCRdb's copy carries only in-frame clones and drops some. This table holds about 390,000 clones, around 93% found once. The sample originates from a study of Ad26.COV2.S vaccination and SARS-CoV-2 variants. Across the study: Intramuscularly, Ad26.COV2.S was given either once or twice, 56 days apart.

The sample's treatment: about 20 received Ad26.COV2.S at low or high dose, single or two shots; five or six received placebo; per-sample allocation not given. At day 63 after the first vaccine or placebo injection, samples were drawn. Cohort 1b enrolled adults aged 18-55 years in Boston. Study conclusions and caveats: CD8+ and CD4+ T cells specific for spike reportedly responded with substantial breadth after vaccination.

The receptor was isolated from a person between 18 and 65 years old who received the Ad26.COV2.S COVID-19 vaccine or a placebo. The chain has TRBV6-5 and TRBJ2-7, with D perhaps matching TRBD2 (6 bases). Sequencing used peripheral blood, obtained in a trial of Ad26.COV2.S vaccine versus placebo. As DNA, the CDR3 is TGTGCCAGCAGGCCCGGGGGTTCAGGGTACGAGCAGTACTTC. Residues: CASRPGGSGYEQYF.